This TCR beta chain was recovered during a study of T cell responses to AZD1222 COVID-19 vaccine. Produced via immunoSEQ multiplex PCR; TCRdb's table is partial and in-frame only. This sample has roughly 70,000 clones, with around 82% found just once. Deletions cut 0 bases from V and 9 bases from J, with 18 bases between. CDR3 length: 17 amino acids. Per the germline V gene, CDR1 is SEHNR and CDR2 is FQNEAQ (reference sequence). The table lists this clone with a few counts. The source is an adult who received the AZD1222 COVID-19 vaccine. The V and J genes are TRBV7-9 and TRBJ1-6, with D maybe TRBD1 (6 bases). Sequences were derived from peripheral blood, sampled 28 days after the second AZD1222 dose. Here the CDR3 reads CASSLAGADRVGSPLHF. The CDR3 region has the DNA TGTGCCAGCAGCTTAGCGGGAGCGGACAGAGTGGGTTCACCCCTCCACTTT.